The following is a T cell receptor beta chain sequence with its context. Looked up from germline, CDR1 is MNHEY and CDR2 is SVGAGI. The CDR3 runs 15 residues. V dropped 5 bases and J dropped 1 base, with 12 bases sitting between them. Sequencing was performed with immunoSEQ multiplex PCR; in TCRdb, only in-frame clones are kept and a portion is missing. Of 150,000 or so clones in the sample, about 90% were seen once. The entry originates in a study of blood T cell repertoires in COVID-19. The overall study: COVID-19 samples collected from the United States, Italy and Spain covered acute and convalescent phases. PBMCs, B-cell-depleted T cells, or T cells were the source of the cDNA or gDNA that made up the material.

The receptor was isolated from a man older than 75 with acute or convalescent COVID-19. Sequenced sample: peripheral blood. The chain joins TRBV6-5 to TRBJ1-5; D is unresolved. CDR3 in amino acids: CASSPSGLSNQPQHF. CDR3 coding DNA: TGTGCCAGCAGTCCTAGCGGTCTAAGCAATCAGCCCCAGCATTTT.